What follows are 10 T cell receptor beta chains derived from one specimen sequenced in a study of shared clonotypes between healthy human individuals. Clones were sequenced by immunoSEQ multiplex PCR, and TCRdb holds only the in-frame ones, with some missing. The table lists hundreds of thousands of clones, around 79% of them singletons, with under 15% in the top ten. Material: PBMCs. These receptors were collected from a woman in her thirties or forties in good health. Some clones in this sample may be carry-over from other donors' samples.

As to this clone: In the same sample, other DNA sequences code for this CDR3. The V gene is TRBV28, the J gene TRBJ1-5; unclear D gene. V shed 3 bases and J shed 4 bases, with 7 bases lying between them. There are 13 residues in the CDR3. Germline CDR1 reads MDHEN; CDR2 reads SYDVKM. The CDR3 DNA is TGTGCCAGCAGTTTTGAGGAGAATCAGCCCCAGCATTTT. Translated: CASSFEENQPQHF.

This clone showed up just a few times. The rearrangement uses TRBV7-8 and TRBJ2-5, with 7 bases matching TRBD2. Germline trimming cut 4 bases from V and 4 bases from J; bases unmatched to any gene: 6. This CDR3 comprises 14 residues. Germline CDR1 reads SGHVS; CDR2 reads FQNEAQ. The CDR3 spells CASSSGIAGETQYF. CDR3 nucleotides: TGTGCCAGCAGCTCCGGGATAGCGGGAGAGACCCAGTACTTC.

This clone was counted once. The CDR3 nucleotides are TGTGCCAGCAGTTCCATAAAAGGGAACACTGAAGCTTTCTTT. Protein sequence: CASSSIKGNTEAFF. The V and J genes are TRBV6-5 and TRBJ1-1; D gene uncertain. The CDR3 runs 14 residues. Germline CDR1 and CDR2: MNHEY and SVGAGI. With 4 bases removed from V and 1 base from J, the gap between germline ends came to 10 bases.

The rearrangement links TRBV11-2 to TRBJ2-1, with no clear D. V was shortened by 1 base and J by 4 bases, with 5 bases between the two germline ends. From germline, CDR1 is SGHAT and CDR2 FQNNGV. The CDR3 totals 13 residues. CDR3 DNA: TGTGCCAGCAGCTTAGGACAATACAATGAGCAGTTCTTC. Translating it yields CASSLGQYNEQFF.

This clone has just a few counts. V is TRBV19 and J is TRBJ1-2; no firm D call. Germline V gene lookup returns CDR1 LNHDA and CDR2 SQIVND (reference sequence). V shed 0 bases and J shed 7 bases, with 9 bases lying between them. The CDR3 extends over 13 amino acids. CDR3 nucleotide sequence: TGTGCCAGTAGTATAGATCGAATAGGTGGCTACACCTTC. Protein product: CASSIDRIGGYTF. The full variable domain, with the rest looked up from reference TRBV19 and TRBJ1-2, is DGGITQSPKYLFRKEGQNVTLSCEQNLNHDAMYWYRQDPGQGLRLIYYSQIVNDFQKGDIAEGYSVSREKKESFPLTVTSAQKNPTAFYLCASSIDRIGGYTFGSGTRLTVV.

V gene TRBV18 combines with J gene TRBJ2-5; D is perhaps TRBD1 (5 bases). The CDR3 contains 15 residues. Trimming shortened V by 3 bases and J by 5 bases, and 16 bases separated the two germline ends. The germline V gene has CDR1 KGHSH and CDR2 LQKENI. The CDR3 reads CASSPRSQKGETQYF. In DNA form, the CDR3 reads TGTGCCAGCTCACCGCGGTCACAAAAGGGGGAGACCCAGTACTTC.

The rearrangement joins TRBV5-1 to TRBJ2-5; the D gene is possibly TRBD2 (6 bases). Deletions cut 5 bases from V and 3 bases from J, with 14 bases between. Germline V gene sequence: CDR1 SGHRS, CDR2 YFSETQ. CDR3 length: 14 amino acids. The CDR3 region is CASRTGIAEETQYF. The CDR3 coding sequence is TGCGCCAGCAGGACGGGAATAGCGGAAGAGACCCAGTACTTC. Filled out from reference TRBV5-1 and TRBJ2-5, the complete variable domain reads KAGVTQTPRYLIKTRGQQVTLSCSPISGHRSVSWYQQTPGQGLQFLFEYFSETQRNKGNFPGRFSGRQFSNSRSEMNVSTLELGDSALYLCASRTGIAEETQYFGPGTRLLVL.

The V and J genes are TRBV30 and TRBJ2-1, with D perhaps matching TRBD2 (5 bases). Germline values: CDR1 GTSNPN, CDR2 SVGIG (reference sequence). The V gene lost 2 bases and the J gene lost 7 bases, with 12 bases spanning the gap. This CDR3 is 13 amino acids long. CDR3 loop: CAWSKVRGNEQFF. DNA of the CDR3: TGTGCCTGGAGTAAGGTTCGCGGGAATGAGCAGTTCTTC.

The rearrangement links TRBV28 to TRBJ1-2; a weak D match, TRBD1 (5 bases). Germline V CDR1 and CDR2: MDHEN, SYDVKM. Between the trimmed V and J ends, which lost 3 bases and 8 bases, there was a span of 10 bases. The CDR3 length is 12 residues. CDR3 sequence: CASSFGARGYTF. CDR3 sequence (DNA): TGTGCCAGCAGTTTTGGGGCGCGGGGCTACACCTTC.

This chain connects TRBV19 to TRBJ2-7, with D possibly called TRBD1 or TRBD2 (6 bases each). The CDR3 length is 14 residues. Germline V gene data show CDR1 as LNHDA and CDR2 as SQIVND (reference sequence). Trimming removed 0 bases from V and 4 bases from J, with 10 bases in between. The CDR3 region has the DNA TGTGCCAGTAGTATAGAGGGGGGCAGATACGAGCAGTACTTC. Translating gives CASSIEGGRYEQYF.